This TCR beta chain originates from a study of cytomegalovirus exposure and HLA in healthy donors. Findings and limits, study-wide: Testing in vitro showed three CMV-associated chains specific for CMV antigens.

Trimming at V came to 8 bases and at J to 1 base, leaving 2 bases not matched to a gene. CDR3 length: 13 residues. Germline V CDR1 and CDR2: ENHRY, SYGVKD. Generated by immunoSEQ multiplex PCR, the TCRdb table keeps only in-frame clones and is missing some. The profile shows 50,000 to 65,000 clones, around nine tenths of them singletons. To note about this clone: The antigen remains undetermined.

This receptor was identified in a woman younger than 35 in good health and CMV-seropositive. The gene calls are TRBV10-3 and TRBJ2-4; 7 nucleotides agree with TRBD1. Sequencing used PBMCs. The CDR3 DNA is TGTGCCATCTCGACAGGGGCCAAAAACATTCAGTACTTC. Translated, it gives CAISTGAKNIQYF.